This T cell receptor (beta chain) was found in a study of blood T cells in healthy people across ages. Study observations and caveats: Estimates based on one million T cells were treated as lower bounds.

Trimming shortened V by 1 base and J by 1 base, and 17 bases separated the two germline ends. The CDR3 is 18 residues long. Germline CDR1 reads LGHNA; CDR2 reads YSLEER. The authors ran a second PCR of roughly 6 to 11 cycles using a sample-barcoded 5' primer and a J-beta primer mix. TCRdb re-derived calls from the 5' RACE reads in MiXCR, one entry per CDR3 protein. The sample includes about a million distinct CDR3 sequences, roughly two fifths of them seen just once. A note on this clonotype: What it binds is not known.

Per-sample PBMC isolation yielded at least 7 million cells. Sequenced input: blood. The J gene is TRBJ2-1, the V gene TRBV4-3, with D perhaps being TRBD1 or TRBD2 (5 bases each). This receptor was identified in a man between 18 and 29 years old in good health. DNA for the CDR3: TGCGCCAGCAGCCAAGTTTCGAGGGGTGGTCGATCCTACAATGAGCAGTTCTTC. It codes for CASSQVSRGGRSYNEQFF.